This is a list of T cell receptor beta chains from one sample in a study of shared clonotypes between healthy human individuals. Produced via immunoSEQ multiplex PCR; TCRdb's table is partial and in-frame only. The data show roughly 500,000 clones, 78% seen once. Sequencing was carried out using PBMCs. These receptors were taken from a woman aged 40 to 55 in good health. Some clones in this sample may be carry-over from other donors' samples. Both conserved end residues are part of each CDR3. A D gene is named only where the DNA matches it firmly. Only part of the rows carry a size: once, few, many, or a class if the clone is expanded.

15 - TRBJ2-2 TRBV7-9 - CASRPQQGNTGELFF TGTGCCAGCAGACCCCAACAGGGGAACACCGGGGAGCTGTTTTTT
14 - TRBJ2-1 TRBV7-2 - CASSLVGGNNEQFF TGTGCCAGCAGCTTAGTTGGCGGAAACAATGAGCAGTTCTTC
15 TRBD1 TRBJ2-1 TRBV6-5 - CASSVPGQDNNEQFF TGTGCCAGCAGCGTTCCGGGACAGGACAACAATGAGCAGTTCTTC
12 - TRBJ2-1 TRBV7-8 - CASSSRVPEQFF TGTGCCAGCAGCTCCCGTGTTCCTGAGCAGTTCTTC
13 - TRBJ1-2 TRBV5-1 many CASSLERFGGYTF TGCGCCAGCAGCTTGGAGCGGTTCGGGGGCTACACCTTC
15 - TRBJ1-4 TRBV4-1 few CASRSGVRVGEKLFF TGCGCCAGCCGATCTGGTGTGAGGGTGGGTGAAAAACTGTTTTTT
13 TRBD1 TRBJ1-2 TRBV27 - CASSYTGGGGYTF TGTGCCAGCAGCTACACAGGGGGGGGAGGCTACACCTTC
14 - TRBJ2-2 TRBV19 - CASSILGWTGELFF TGTGCCAGTAGTATATTGGGGTGGACCGGGGAGCTGTTTTTT
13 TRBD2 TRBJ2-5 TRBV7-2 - CASSFSSGETQYF TGTGCCAGCAGCTTTAGTAGCGGGGAGACCCAGTACTTC
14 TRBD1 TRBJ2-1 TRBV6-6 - CASSFRDRGNEQFF TGTGCCAGTAGCTTCCGGGACAGGGGTAATGAGCAGTTCTTC
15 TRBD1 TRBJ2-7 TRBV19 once CASRYSTGVSYEQYF TGTGCCAGTAGATACTCAACAGGGGTCTCCTACGAGCAGTACTTC
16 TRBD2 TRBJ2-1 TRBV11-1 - CASRLAGGPPYNEQFF TGTGCCAGCAGACTAGCGGGAGGGCCACCCTACAATGAGCAGTTCTTC
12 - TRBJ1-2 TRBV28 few CASSLVGYGYTF TGTGCCAGCAGTTTAGTCGGGTATGGCTACACCTTC
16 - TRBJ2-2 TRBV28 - CASSLGGRSNTGELFF TGTGCCAGCAGCTTGGGCGGGCGTTCGAACACCGGGGAGCTGTTTTTT
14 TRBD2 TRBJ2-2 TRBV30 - CAWRLAANTGELFF TGTGCCTGGCGACTAGCGGCGAACACCGGGGAGCTGTTTTTT
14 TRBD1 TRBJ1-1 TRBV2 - CASSEFTGGVRAFF TGTGCCAGCAGTGAGTTTACAGGGGGAGTGAGAGCTTTCTTT
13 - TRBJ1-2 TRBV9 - CASSVSGNYGYTF TGTGCCAGCAGCGTTTCCGGGAACTATGGCTACACCTTC
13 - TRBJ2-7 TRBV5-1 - CASSLAPFYEQYF TGCGCCAGCAGCTTGGCCCCCTTCTACGAGCAGTACTTC
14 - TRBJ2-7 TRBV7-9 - CASSLAGGPLQQYF TGTGCCAGCAGCTTAGCGGGAGGCCCCCTCCAGCAGTACTTC
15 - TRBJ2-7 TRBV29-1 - CSVRRGWQQNYEQYF TGCAGCGTCCGGCGGGGTTGGCAGCAAAACTACGAGCAGTACTTC
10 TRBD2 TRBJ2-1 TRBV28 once CAKRGTREFF TGTGCCAAAAGGGGGACTAGGGAGTTCTTC
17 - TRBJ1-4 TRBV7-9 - CASSLETGTRTNEKLFF TGTGCCAGCAGCTTAGAAACAGGGACGAGAACTAATGAAAAACTGTTTTTT
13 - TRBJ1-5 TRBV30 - CAWSRDLNQPQHF TGTGCCTGGAGCAGGGACCTCAATCAGCCCCAGCATTTT
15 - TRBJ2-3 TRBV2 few CAAAPSTSSTDTQYF TGTGCCGCGGCGCCATCCACCTCTAGCACAGATACGCAGTATTTT
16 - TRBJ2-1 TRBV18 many CASSPLGWNGRNEQFF TGTGCCAGCTCACCACTCGGCTGGAATGGGAGGAATGAGCAGTTCTTC
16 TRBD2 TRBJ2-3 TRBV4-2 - CASSQQLAGGADTQYF TGTGCCAGCAGCCAACAGCTAGCGGGAGGGGCAGATACGCAGTATTTT